The rows below give T cell receptor beta chains drawn from one sample of a study of blood T cell repertoires in COVID-19. Clones were sequenced by immunoSEQ multiplex PCR, and TCRdb holds only the in-frame ones, with some missing. The profile shows about 130,000 clones, 85% of them singletons. Sequenced: peripheral blood. The receptor set was obtained from a woman of 80 years or more with acute or convalescent COVID-19. Both conserved end residues are part of each CDR3. A D gene is named only where the DNA matches it firmly. Size tells how often a clone was seen (once, few, many) or the class of an expanded clone, and some rows leave it out.

-,TRBJ1-1,TRBV20-1,-,CSASHRVGNTEAFF,TGCAGTGCTAGTCACAGGGTGGGGAACACTGAAGCTTTCTTT
-,TRBJ2-2,TRBV9,-,CASSSRLVVGTGELFF,TGTGCCAGCAGCTCCCGACTAGTCGTGGGGACCGGGGAGCTGTTTTTT
TRBD1,TRBJ1-6,TRBV5-1,-,CASNRDSNSPLHF,TGCGCCAGTAACCGGGACAGTAATTCACCCCTCCACTTT
-,TRBJ1-2,TRBV7-2,few,CASSLGGGGVNYGYTF,TGTGCCAGCAGCTTAGGAGGTGGGGGGGTTAACTATGGCTACACCTTC
TRBD1,TRBJ1-6,TRBV18,-,CASSRDRGSSYNSPLHF,TGTGCCAGCTCACGGGACAGGGGTAGCTCCTATAATTCACCCCTCCACTTT
-,TRBJ1-1,TRBV20-1,-,CSARVLLGAFF,TGCAGTGCTAGAGTCCTACTAGGAGCTTTCTTT
-,TRBJ2-1,TRBV5-5,-,CASSSELAGLNEQFF,TGTGCCAGCAGCTCGGAATTGGCAGGTCTAAATGAGCAGTTCTTC
TRBD1,TRBJ2-5,TRBV7-2,many,CASSLSTTGGQETQYF,TGTGCCAGCAGCTTAAGTACTACAGGGGGACAAGAGACCCAGTACTTC
-,TRBJ2-2,TRBV7-2,once,CASSLAGRFGELFF,TGTGCCAGCAGCTTAGCGGGCAGGTTCGGGGAGCTGTTTTTT
-,TRBJ2-3,TRBV27,once,CASSKLGGVTDTQYF,TGTGCCAGCAGTAAACTGGGGGGAGTCACAGATACGCAGTATTTT
-,TRBJ2-5,TRBV7-2,-,CASSRQFQETQYF,TGTGCCAGCAGTCGACAGTTCCAAGAGACCCAGTACTTC
-,TRBJ1-2,TRBV27,-,CASSPSPGRGYGYTF,TGTGCCAGCAGCCCCTCGCCCGGGAGAGGCTATGGCTACACCTTC
-,TRBJ1-5,TRBV10-2,-,CASRDTGHSNQPQHF,TGCGCCAGCAGGGATACAGGTCATAGCAATCAGCCCCAGCATTTT
-,TRBJ1-1,TRBV5-1,-,CASSFSGLGNTEAFF,TGCGCCAGCAGCTTTTCAGGGTTAGGGAACACTGAAGCTTTCTTT
TRBD1,TRBJ1-5,TRBV28,-,CASSPLGQGKGPQHF,TGTGCCAGCAGTCCGTTAGGACAGGGGAAGGGACCCCAGCATTTT
-,TRBJ1-4,TRBV28,-,CASSPRREKLFF,TGTGCCAGCAGTCCTCGGAGGGAAAAACTGTTTTTT
TRBD2,TRBJ2-5,TRBV4-2,-,CASSQASGGRGETQYF,TGTGCCAGCAGCCAAGCAAGCGGGGGCCGGGGAGAGACCCAGTACTTC
-,TRBJ1-1,TRBV4-1,-,CASSQESASSHTEAFF,TGCGCCAGCAGCCAAGAGAGCGCCTCGAGTCACACTGAAGCTTTCTTT
-,TRBJ1-6,TRBV10-3,-,CAISENRESPLHF,TGTGCCATCAGTGAGAACAGGGAATCACCCCTCCACTTT
TRBD1,TRBJ1-2,TRBV7-9,-,CASSQGTGGDYGYTF,TGTGCCAGCAGCCAAGGGACAGGTGGAGACTATGGCTACACCTTC
-,TRBJ2-7,TRBV2,-,CASSDGEQYF,TGTGCCAGCAGTGACGGCGAGCAGTACTTC
TRBD1,TRBJ1-1,TRBV7-3,once,CASSPGQGAGAFF,TGTGCCAGCAGCCCGGGACAGGGGGCGGGGGCTTTCTTT
-,TRBJ1-5,TRBV18,-,CASSPEQISNQPQHF,TGTGCCAGCTCACCTGAACAGATAAGCAATCAGCCCCAGCATTTT
-,TRBJ1-3,TRBV7-8,-,CASSLAISIALSGNTIYF,TGTGCCAGCAGCTTAGCGATTTCAATAGCTCTCTCTGGAAACACCATATATTTT
-,TRBJ2-3,TRBV3-1/TRBV3-2,-,CASSQGASTDTQYF,TGTGCCAGCAGCCAAGGCGCTAGCACAGATACGCAGTATTTT
-,TRBJ1-1,TRBV7-9,-,CASSPQAGDTEAFF,TGTGCCAGCAGCCCGCAGGCGGGTGATACTGAAGCTTTCTTT
TRBD1,TRBJ1-4,TRBV6-5,-,CASDRGLPNEKLFF,TGTGCCAGCGACAGGGGGCTCCCTAATGAAAAACTGTTTTTT
-,TRBJ2-3,TRBV7-3,-,CASSLGQETDTQYF,TGTGCCAGCAGCCTAGGACAAGAGACAGATACGCAGTATTTT
-,TRBJ1-1,TRBV7-2,-,CASSFQGLNTEAFF,TGTGCCAGCAGCTTTCAGGGCCTTAACACTGAAGCTTTCTTT